These 7 T cell receptor beta chains originate from one sample sequenced in a study of regulatory T cells. The study's findings and limits: Hydrophobic residues at CDR3 positions 6 and 7 were enriched in conventional CD4+ T cells of CD3G-deficient patients.

The PCR used 52 TRBV and 13 TRBJ primers. The table came from immunoSEQ multiplex PCR; TCRdb's copy has only in-frame clones and leaves some out. The sample consists of roughly 32,000 clones, 89% of them appearing once. What these receptors recognize is not known. Sequencing was done on a sample of conventional CD4+ T cells sorted from blood. All receptors come from a person in their late teens or twenties with CD3G deficiency.

The chain joins TRBV5-1 to TRBJ2-3; D possibly corresponds to TRBD2 (6 bases). This CDR3 is built from 15 residues. The V gene's germline CDR1 is SGHRS and CDR2 YFSETQ. V lost 0 bases and J lost 2, with 10 bases in between. The chain's CDR3 is CASSLEWRDTDTQYF. The CDR3 nucleotides are TGCGCCAGCAGCTTGGAGTGGAGGGACACAGATACGCAGTATTTT.

The chain links TRBV10-3 to TRBJ2-3; 9 positions match TRBD2. Trimming took 4 bases from V and 4 from J; bases not matched to a gene: 6. The CDR3 extends over 15 amino acids. Germline V gene data show CDR1 as ENHRY and CDR2 as SYGVKD. CDR3 protein: CAISGAGGPSDTQYF. The DNA for the CDR3 is TGTGCCATCAGTGGTGCGGGAGGGCCATCAGATACGCAGTATTTT.

The chain has TRBV19 and TRBJ1-2; 11 bases align to TRBD1. Germline trimming cut 8 bases from V and 2 bases from J; bases unmatched to any gene: 7. The CDR3 runs 15 residues. Germline CDR1 and CDR2: LNHDA and SQIVND (reference sequence). The CDR3 is CASRPGQGVNYGYTF. CDR3 nucleotides: TGTGCCAGTCGTCCGGGACAGGGGGTAAACTATGGCTACACCTTC.

This clone has a single count. The chain uses TRBV18 and TRBJ2-7; no clear D. V was shortened by 2 bases and J by 1 base, with 6 bases between the two germline ends. Germline V gives CDR1 KGHSH, CDR2 LQKENI. The CDR3 covers 13 residues. In nucleotides, the CDR3 is TGTGCCAGCTCACCAATGAGTTCCTACGAGCAGTACTTC. This codes for CASSPMSSYEQYF.

This clone was recorded only once. This chain uses TRBV18 with TRBJ1-4; 7 bases map to TRBD1. In germline, CDR1 is KGHSH, CDR2 LQKENI. The junction had 5 bases not matched to a gene; V was cut back by 6 bases and J by 4 bases. This CDR3 region has 14 residues. As DNA, the CDR3 is TGTGCCAGCTCTCCCGGGACAGTTAATGAAAAACTGTTTTTT. Translation gives CASSPGTVNEKLFF.

J is TRBJ2-5 and V is TRBV18; D not resolved. V lost 3 bases and J 5 bases, leaving 10 bases between the germline ends. The germline CDR1 and CDR2 sequences are KGHSH and LQKENI. The CDR3 loop spans 13 amino acids. The CDR3 bases are TGTGCCAGCTCACCCCTGCGTGAGGAGACCCAGTACTTC. Protein sequence: CASSPLREETQYF.

The genes are TRBV18 and TRBJ2-7, with D possibly called TRBD1 or TRBD2 (5 bases each). Germline CDR1 is KGHSH and CDR2 is LQKENI. Trimming took off 3 bases at V and 7 bases at J, with 10 bases between the two ends. This CDR3 comprises 12 residues. CDR3 amino acids: CASSPGTWEQYF. The CDR3 bases are TGTGCCAGCTCACCGGGGACGTGGGAGCAGTACTTC. The full variable domain, completed using reference TRBV18 and TRBJ2-7, is NAGVMQNPRHLVRRRGQEARLRCSPMKGHSHVYWYRQLPEEGLKFMVYLQKENIIDESGMPKERFSAEFPKEGPSILRIQQVVRGDSAAYFCASSPGTWEQYFGPGTRLTVT.